The 7 T cell receptor beta chains listed next were all sequenced from one sample in a study of tissue T cells after allogeneic stem cell transplantation (dated by TCRdb to the early 2020s). The method behind the library was the immunoSEQ multiplex PCR assay. TCRdb provides this immuneACCESS table in a form limited to in-frame rearrangements. Some clones are lacking; in checked studies, under half of them reflect an unresolved V gene, and why the rest are absent is not known. Counted in this sample were about 22,000 clones; approximately 77% of them appeared once. The top ten hold about 0.63% of the sample. Sequenced sample: spleen. These receptor sequences come from a female BALB/c mouse in good health. The MHC haplotype of this strain is H2-d.

There are a few counts of this clone. Any gene name here is a mouse gene name. The read ends 1 residue before the CDR3 terminus; that terminus is restored from the germline J gene. V and J are TRBV17 and TRBJ1-5, with 7 nucleotides matching TRBD1. The CDR3 is made up of 13 amino acids. The germline V gene has CDR1 MNHDT and CDR2 YYDKIL. V lost 0 bases to trimming and J lost 7 bases; unmatched junction nucleotides: 0. This CDR3 is CASSREQGQAPLF. Partial CDR3 DNA: TGTGCTAGCAGTAGAGAACAGGGGCAGGCTCCGCTT.

With regard to this clone: The gene symbols are mouse symbols. The CDR3 end is not reached by the read, which stops 1 residue before it; the germline J gene fills it in. This chain links TRBV13-1 with TRBJ1-1; unclear D gene. Trimming removed 0 bases at V and 7 bases at J, with 7 bases between. Germline V gene lookup returns CDR1 NSHNY and CDR2 SYGAGN. CDR3 length: 12 residues. The covered CDR3 bases are TGTGCCAGCAGTGATGCAGATAAAGAAGTCTTC. As protein: CASSDADKEVF. The whole CDR3 protein reads CASSDADKEVFF.

Details on this clone: Genes and germline come from the mouse. The missing CDR3 end, 1 residue past where the read stops, is filled in from the germline J gene. This sequence joins TRBV20 and TRBJ2-2; D is ambiguous. The V and J ends lost 0 bases and 3 bases respectively, with 11 bases between them. CDR3 size: 15 residues. Per the germline V gene, CDR1 is GFQATS and CDR2 is STVNSAI. The CDR3 DNA, read in part, is TGTGGTGCTAGGGATTTTGGGAGCTACACCGGGCAGCTCTAC. Its translation: CGARDFGSYTGQLY. The whole CDR3 protein is CGARDFGSYTGQLYF. The full variable domain, rest sourced from reference TRBV20 and TRBJ2-2, is GALVYQYPRRTICKSGTSMRMECQAVGFQATSVAWYRQSPQKTFELIALSTVNSAIKYEQNFTQEKFPISHPNLSFSSMTVLNAYLEDRGLYLCGARDFGSYTGQLYFGEGSKLTVL.

Worth noting for this clone: Germline and genes here are mouse. The read ends 1 residue shy of where the CDR3 ends; the end is completed using the germline J gene. This chain joins TRBV14 and TRBJ2-7; the D is unclear. Trimming pared 3 bases from V and 3 bases from J, leaving 4 bases between. In germline, CDR1 is SGHDT, CDR2 FRDEAV. CDR3 size: 11 residues. This CDR3 is CASSSNYEQYF. The covered CDR3 bases are TGTGCCAGCAGTTCAAACTATGAACAGTAC.

On this clone itself: Gene names follow the mouse nomenclature. The read ends 1 residue early relative to the CDR3; the germline J gene fills the gap. The V gene is TRBV31, the J gene TRBJ2-5; TRBD2 matches 10 bases. Germline-derived CDR1 and CDR2 are GKSSPN and SITVG. The CDR3 consists of 12 residues. J was trimmed by 6 bases and V by 3 bases; bases with no gene match: 0. This CDR3 is CAWRLGGDTQYF. The sequenced part of the CDR3 DNA is TGTGCCTGGAGACTGGGGGGGGACACCCAGTAC.

As to this clone: One end of the junction does not line up with germline, which may come from a read error. Gene labels here are mouse ones. The CDR3 end falls 1 residue outside the read, so it is completed with the germline J gene. This chain links TRBV13-2 with TRBJ2-1; D might be TRBD1 or TRBD2, each matching 5 bases. This CDR3 is 14 amino acids long. The germline CDR1 and CDR2 sequences are NNHNN and SYGAGS (reference sequence). CDR3 region: CARGDEGWGAEQFF. CDR3 bases read: TGTGCCCGCGGTGATGAGGGGTGGGGCGCTGAGCAGTTC.

Comments on this clone: The listed genes are named as in mouse. Read data end 1 residue before the CDR3 end; the end is taken from the germline J gene. The V and J genes are TRBV13-2 and TRBJ2-2; 11 nucleotides match TRBD2. Germline CDR1 and CDR2: NNHNN and SYGAGS (reference sequence). The CDR3 consists of 16 residues. V dropped 5 bases and J dropped 3; count of bases not matched to a gene: 6. CDR3 sequence: CASGLDWGGDTGQLYF. The DNA read from the CDR3 is TGTGCCAGCGGACTTGACTGGGGGGGGGACACCGGGCAGCTCTAC.